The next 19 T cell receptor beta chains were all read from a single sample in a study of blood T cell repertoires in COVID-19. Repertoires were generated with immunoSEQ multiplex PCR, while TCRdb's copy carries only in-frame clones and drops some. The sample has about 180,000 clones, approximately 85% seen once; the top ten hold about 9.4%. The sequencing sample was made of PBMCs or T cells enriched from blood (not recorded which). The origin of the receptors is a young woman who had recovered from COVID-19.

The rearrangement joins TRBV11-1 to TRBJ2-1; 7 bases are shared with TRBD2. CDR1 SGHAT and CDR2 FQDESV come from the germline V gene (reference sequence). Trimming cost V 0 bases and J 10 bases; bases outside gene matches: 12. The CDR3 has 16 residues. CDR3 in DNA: TGTGCCAGCAGCTTAGCGGGGGGAGGGTCAGCATGGGAGCAGTTCTTC. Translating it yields CASSLAGGGSAWEQFF.

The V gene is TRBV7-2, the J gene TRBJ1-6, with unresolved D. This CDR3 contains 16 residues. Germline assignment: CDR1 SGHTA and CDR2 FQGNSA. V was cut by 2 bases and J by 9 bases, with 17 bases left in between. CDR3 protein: CASSLFPMKEGSPLHF. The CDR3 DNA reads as TGTGCCAGCAGCTTATTCCCAATGAAGGAGGGTTCACCCCTCCACTTT.

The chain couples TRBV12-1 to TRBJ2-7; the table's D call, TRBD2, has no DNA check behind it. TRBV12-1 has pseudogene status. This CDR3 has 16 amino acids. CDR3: CASSLGAAGPAYEQYF. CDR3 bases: TGTGCCAGCAGCTTAGGGGCAGCGGGGCCTGCCTACGAGCAGTACTTC.

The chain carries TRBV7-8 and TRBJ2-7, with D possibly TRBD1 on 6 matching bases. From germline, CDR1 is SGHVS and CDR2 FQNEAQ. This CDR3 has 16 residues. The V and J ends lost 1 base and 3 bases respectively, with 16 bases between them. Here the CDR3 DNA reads TGTGCCAGCAGCTTAGGGGCGGCAGGGGAGAGCTACGAGCAGTACTTC. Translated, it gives CASSLGAAGESYEQYF.

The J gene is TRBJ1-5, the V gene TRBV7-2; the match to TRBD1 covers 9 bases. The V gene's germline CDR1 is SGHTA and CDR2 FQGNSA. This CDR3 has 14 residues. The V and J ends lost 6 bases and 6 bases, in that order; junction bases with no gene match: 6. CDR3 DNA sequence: TGTGCCAGCAGTTCGGACAGGGGAGGTCAGCCCCAGCATTTT. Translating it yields CASSSDRGGQPQHF.

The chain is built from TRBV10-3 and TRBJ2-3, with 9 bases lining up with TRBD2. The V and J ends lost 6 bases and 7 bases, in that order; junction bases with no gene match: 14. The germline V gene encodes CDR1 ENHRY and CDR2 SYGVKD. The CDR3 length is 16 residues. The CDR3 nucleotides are TGTGCCATCAGCGGGAGAGTAGCGGGGGAGGGAAATACGCAGTATTTT. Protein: CAISGRVAGEGNTQYF.

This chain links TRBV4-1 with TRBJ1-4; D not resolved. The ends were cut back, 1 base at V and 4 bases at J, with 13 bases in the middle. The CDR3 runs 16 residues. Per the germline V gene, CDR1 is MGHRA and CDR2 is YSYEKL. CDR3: CASSQGARQDNEKLFF. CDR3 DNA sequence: TGCGCCAGCAGCCAAGGGGCGAGACAAGATAATGAAAAACTGTTTTTT.

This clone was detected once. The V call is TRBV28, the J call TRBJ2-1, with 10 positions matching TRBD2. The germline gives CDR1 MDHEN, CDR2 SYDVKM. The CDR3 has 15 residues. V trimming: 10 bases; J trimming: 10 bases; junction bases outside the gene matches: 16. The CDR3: CATIDRASGRVEQFF. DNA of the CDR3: TGTGCCACCATCGACCGGGCTAGCGGGAGAGTAGAGCAGTTCTTC.

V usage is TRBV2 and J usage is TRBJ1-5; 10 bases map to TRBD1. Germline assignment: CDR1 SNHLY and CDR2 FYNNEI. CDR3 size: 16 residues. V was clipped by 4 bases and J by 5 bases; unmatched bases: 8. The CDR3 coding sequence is TGTGCCAGCAGTGGGCTGACAGGGGGCTTTTATCAGCCCCAGCATTTT. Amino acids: CASSGLTGGFYQPQHF.

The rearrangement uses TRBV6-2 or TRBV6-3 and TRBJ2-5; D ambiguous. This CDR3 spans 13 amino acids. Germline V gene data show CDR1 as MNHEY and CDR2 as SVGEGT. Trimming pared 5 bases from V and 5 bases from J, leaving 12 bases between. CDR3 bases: TGTGCCAGCAGTCAGGCCATCACGGAGACCCAGTACTTC. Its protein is CASSQAITETQYF.

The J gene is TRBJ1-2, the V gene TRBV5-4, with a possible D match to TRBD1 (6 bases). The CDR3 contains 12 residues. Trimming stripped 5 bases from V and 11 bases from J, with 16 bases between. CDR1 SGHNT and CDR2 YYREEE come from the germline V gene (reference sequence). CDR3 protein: CASSSGTTAYTF. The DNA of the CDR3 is TGTGCCAGCAGTTCCGGGACAACCGCTTACACCTTC.

CDR3 protein: CASSSRTGPRYEQYF. CDR3 coding DNA: TGTGCCAGCAGCTCCCGGACAGGGCCCAGGTACGAGCAGTACTTC. The J gene is TRBJ2-7, the V gene TRBV7-9; 8 bases align to TRBD1. Germline-derived CDR1 and CDR2 are SEHNR and FQNEAQ (reference sequence). The CDR3 runs to 15 residues. The ends lost 4 bases at V and 4 bases at J; junction bases unmatched: 9. Variable domain in full (rest from reference TRBV7-9 and TRBJ2-7): DTGVSQNPRHKITKRGQNVTFRCDPISEHNRLYWYRQTLGQGPEFLTYFQNEAQLEKSRLLSDRFSAERPKGSFSTLEIQRTEQGDSAMYLCASSSRTGPRYEQYFGPGTRLTVT.

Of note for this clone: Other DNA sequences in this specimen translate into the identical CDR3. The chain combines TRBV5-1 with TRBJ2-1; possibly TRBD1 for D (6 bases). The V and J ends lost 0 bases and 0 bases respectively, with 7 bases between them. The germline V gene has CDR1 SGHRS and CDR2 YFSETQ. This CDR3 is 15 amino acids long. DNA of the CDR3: TGCGCCAGCAGCTTGGCGGACAGCTCCTACAATGAGCAGTTCTTC. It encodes CASSLADSSYNEQFF. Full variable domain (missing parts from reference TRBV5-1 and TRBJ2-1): KAGVTQTPRYLIKTRGQQVTLSCSPISGHRSVSWYQQTPGQGLQFLFEYFSETQRNKGNFPGRFSGRQFSNSRSEMNVSTLELGDSALYLCASSLADSSYNEQFFGPGTRLTVL.

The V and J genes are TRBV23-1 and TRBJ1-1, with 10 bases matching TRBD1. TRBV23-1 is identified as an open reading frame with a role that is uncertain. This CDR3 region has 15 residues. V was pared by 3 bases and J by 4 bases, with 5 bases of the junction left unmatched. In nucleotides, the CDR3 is TGCGCCAGCAGTCATCCGGGACAGGGGATCACTGAAGCTTTCTTT. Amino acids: CASSHPGQGITEAFF.

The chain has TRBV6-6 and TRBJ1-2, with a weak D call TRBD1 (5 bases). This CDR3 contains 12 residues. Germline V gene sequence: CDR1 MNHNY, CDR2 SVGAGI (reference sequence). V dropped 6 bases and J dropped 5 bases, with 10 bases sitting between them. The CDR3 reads CASSLAGYGYTF. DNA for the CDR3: TGTGCCAGCAGCCTTGCAGGGTATGGCTACACCTTC.

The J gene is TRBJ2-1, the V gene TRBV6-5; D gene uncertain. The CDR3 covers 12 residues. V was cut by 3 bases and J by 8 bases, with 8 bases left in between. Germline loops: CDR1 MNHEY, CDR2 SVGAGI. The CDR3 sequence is CASSYNRDEQFF. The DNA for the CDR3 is TGTGCCAGCAGTTATAACAGAGATGAGCAGTTCTTC.

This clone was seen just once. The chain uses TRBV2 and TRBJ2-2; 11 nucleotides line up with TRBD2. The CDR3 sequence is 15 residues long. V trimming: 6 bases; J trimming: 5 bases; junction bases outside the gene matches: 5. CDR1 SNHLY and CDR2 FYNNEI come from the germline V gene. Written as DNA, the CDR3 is TGTGCCAGCAGCCTCACTAGCGGGGGTACCGGGGAGCTGTTTTTT. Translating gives CASSLTSGGTGELFF. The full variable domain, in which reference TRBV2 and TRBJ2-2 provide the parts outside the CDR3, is EPEVTQTPSHQVTQMGQEVILRCVPISNHLYFYWYRQILGQKVEFLVSFYNNEISEKSEIFDDQFSVERPDGSNFTLKIRSTKLEDSAMYFCASSLTSGGTGELFFGEGSRLTVL.

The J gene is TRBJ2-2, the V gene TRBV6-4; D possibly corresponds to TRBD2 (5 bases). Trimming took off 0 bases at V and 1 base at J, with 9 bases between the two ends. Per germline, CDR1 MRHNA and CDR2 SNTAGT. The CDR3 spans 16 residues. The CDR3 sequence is CASSDSIARNTGELFF. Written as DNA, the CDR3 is TGTGCCAGCAGTGACTCTATAGCGAGGAACACCGGGGAGCTGTTTTTT.

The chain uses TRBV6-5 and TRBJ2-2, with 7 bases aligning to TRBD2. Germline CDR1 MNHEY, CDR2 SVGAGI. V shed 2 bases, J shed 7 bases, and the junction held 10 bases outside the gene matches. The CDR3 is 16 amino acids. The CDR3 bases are TGTGCCAGCAGTTACGGTCTTGCGGGAGCGGGCGGGGAGCTGTTTTTT. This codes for CASSYGLAGAGGELFF.